This TCR beta chain emerged from a study of CD8 T cells in Susac syndrome. Points from the study as a whole: It was acknowledged in the study that its TCR sequencing and HLA analysis involved a relatively small number of individuals.

An input of roughly 0.45 to 1 ug of RNA was subjected to reverse transcription using random hexamers. Multiplex immunoSEQ PCR targeted 54 Vbeta and 13 Jbeta TCR beta segments. TCRdb independently ran MiXCR on the immunoSEQ multiplex PCR reads; one entry per CDR3 protein. This table holds 150,000 to 200,000 distinct CDR3 sequences, approximately 93% found once. FACS enriched CD8+ TEMRA cells, while bulk CD8+ and CD4+ were negatively isolated. Germline CDR1 SGHDT, CDR2 YYEEEE. V gave up 4 bases and J gave up 3 bases; unmatched junction bases: 4. The CDR3 has 16 amino acids. With regard to this clonotype: Its antigen is undetermined.

The chain recombines TRBV5-6 with TRBJ2-2, with 12 positions matching TRBD2. This TCR was recovered from a human donor with multiple sclerosis. The sample consisted of CD4+ T cells from PBMCs. The CDR3 DNA is TGTGCCAGCAGCCCGGGACTAGCGGGTTACACCGGGGAGCTGTTTTTT. This codes for CASSPGLAGYTGELFF.